Following are 18 T cell receptor beta chains from one sample sequenced in a study of CD8 T cells in ankylosing spondylitis. From the 5' RACE reads, TCRdb called clonotypes with MiXCR, one entry per CDR3 protein. The sample includes about 100,000 distinct CDR3 sequences, less than 25% of them seen just once. The sample consisted of synovial fluid, either unsorted or a sorted T cell fraction (not recorded which). The receptors here all came from a male donor with ankylosing spondylitis.

This clonotype occurred many times. The rearrangement uses TRBV14 and TRBJ1-5; possibly TRBD1 for D (5 bases). Germline V gives CDR1 SGHDN, CDR2 FVKESK. V was cut by 10 bases and J by 6 bases, with 13 bases left in between. The CDR3 contains 12 residues. CDR3 sequence (DNA): TGTGCCACCCAGGGCCGGAGTCAGCCCCAGCATTTT. This translates into CATQGRSQPQHF.

This clonotype was counted a few times. This rearrangement joins TRBV3-1 to TRBJ2-3; D gene uncertain. Trimming took 5 bases from V and 7 from J, leaving 13 bases between them. Germline assignment: CDR1 LGHDT and CDR2 YNNKEL (reference sequence). The CDR3 contains 13 residues. The CDR3 region is CASSSRLTNTQYF. The CDR3 DNA follows: TGTGCCAGCAGCTCAAGACTTACGAATACGCAGTATTTT.

In its sample, this clonotype was seen many times. V gene TRBV7-8 combines with J gene TRBJ2-7, with a weak D call TRBD1 (5 bases). Germline CDR1 SGHVS, CDR2 FQNEAQ. This CDR3 spans 13 amino acids. Trimming removed 5 bases at V and 5 bases at J, with 13 bases between. CDR3: CASSLFQGNEQYV. As DNA, the CDR3 is TGTGCCAGCAGCCTTTTCCAGGGTAACGAGCAGTACGTC.

The chain joins TRBV20-1 to TRBJ2-3, with a tentative D call TRBD2 (6 bases). Germline CDR1 DFQATT, CDR2 SNEGSKA (reference sequence). There are 15 residues in the CDR3. The germline V and J ends were trimmed by 0 bases and 1 base, with 11 bases remaining between them. Here the CDR3 reads CSARDPTGGTDTQYF. The CDR3 region has the DNA TGCAGTGCTAGAGATCCGACGGGGGGCACAGATACGCAGTATTTT.

The chain employs TRBV12-5 and TRBJ2-3; possible D gene TRBD2, 6 bases. Germline V gives CDR1 LGHNT, CDR2 FRNRAP. The CDR3 is 17 amino acids. V lost 0 bases and J 2 bases, leaving 15 bases between the germline ends. In nucleotides, the CDR3 is TGTGCTAGTGGTTTGGTACGATTGGGCGGGAACACAGATACGCAGTATTTT. Residues: CASGLVRLGGNTDTQYF.

This rearrangement joins TRBV5-1 to TRBJ2-2; no definite D call. CDR1 and CDR2 (germline): SGHRS, YFSETQ. Trimming took off 0 bases at V and 3 bases at J, with 9 bases between the two ends. The CDR3 is 15 amino acids. This CDR3 is CASSLAAGHTGELFF. CDR3 nucleotides: TGCGCCAGCAGCTTGGCGGCAGGACACACCGGGGAGCTGTTTTTT.

Concerning this clonotype: This may come from a read error, since a much larger clone is one base off. The chain links TRBV20-1 to TRBJ2-1, with 7 positions matching TRBD1. Germline loops: CDR1 DFQATT, CDR2 SNEGSKA (reference sequence). CDR3 length equals 17 residues. With 3 bases clipped from V and 3 bases from J, the junction kept 14 bases outside the gene matches. CDR3 region: CSASRGSRGSFYNEQFF. CDR3 in DNA: TGCAGTGCTAGCAGGGGTAGCAGGGGGAGCTTCTACAATGAGCAGTTCTTC.

The CDR3 spells CSTRDNAYEQYF. CDR3 DNA: TGCAGCACCCGGGACAATGCCTACGAGCAGTACTTC. The chain joins TRBV29-1 to TRBJ2-7, with TRBD1 as a possible D gene (6 bases). This CDR3 is 12 amino acids long. Trimming took off 8 bases at V and 2 bases at J, with 13 bases between the two ends. Germline V lookup: CDR1 SQVTM, CDR2 ANQGSEA.

The J gene is TRBJ2-1, the V gene TRBV7-9; 7 nucleotides align to TRBD2. The CDR3 has 14 amino acids. The V gene's germline CDR1 is SEHNR and CDR2 FQNEAQ (reference sequence). Trimming at V came to 2 bases and at J to 6 bases, leaving 4 bases not matched to a gene. The CDR3 region is CASSLFSGRNEQFF. CDR3 bases: TGTGCCAGCAGCTTATTTAGCGGGCGCAATGAGCAGTTCTTC.

This clonotype came up a few times. This rearrangement joins TRBV7-9 to TRBJ2-7; D call uncertain. Germline-derived CDR1 and CDR2 are SEHNR and FQNEAQ (reference sequence). With 4 bases removed from V and 7 bases from J, the gap between germline ends came to 8 bases. This CDR3 region has 11 residues. In DNA form, the CDR3 reads TGTGCCAGCAGCTCCGAATTAGAGCAGTACTTC. Translated, it gives CASSSELEQYF. The full variable domain, in which reference TRBV7-9 and TRBJ2-7 provide the parts outside the CDR3, is DTGVSQNPRHKITKRGQNVTFRCDPISEHNRLYWYRQTLGQGPEFLTYFQNEAQLEKSRLLSDRFSAERPKGSFSTLEIQRTEQGDSAMYLCASSSELEQYFGPGTRLTVT.

This clonotype was picked up a small number of times. The J gene is TRBJ2-2, the V gene TRBV7-2; 11 bases agree with TRBD2. J was trimmed by 4 bases and V by 5 bases; bases with no gene match: 9. CDR1 and CDR2 from the germline V gene are SGHTA and FQGNSA. The CDR3 runs 17 residues. CDR3 sequence: CASSKGGLAVLTGELFF. The CDR3 nucleotides read TGTGCCAGCAGCAAAGGGGGACTAGCGGTGCTCACCGGGGAGCTGTTTTTT.

This clonotype was recorded a few times. V gene TRBV15 combines with J gene TRBJ1-1, with no clear D. Trimming left V 0 bases short and J 8 bases short, with 13 bases between. The CDR3 has 14 amino acids. Looked up from germline, CDR1 is LNHNV and CDR2 is YYDKDF (reference sequence). CDR3 sequence: CATSRDGGLAEAFF. CDR3 bases: TGTGCCACCAGCAGAGATGGAGGGCTAGCGGAAGCTTTCTTT.

The chain links TRBV11-2 to TRBJ2-5; D is unresolved. CDR3 length: 11 residues. Trimming removed 4 bases from V and 9 bases from J, with 9 bases in between. CDR1 SGHAT and CDR2 FQNNGV come from the germline V gene. CDR3 sequence (DNA): TGTGCCAGCAGCTCCAACTTAGCCCAGTACTTC. This sequence encodes CASSSNLAQYF.

The rearrangement joins TRBV7-2 to TRBJ1-1; D not certain. CDR3 size: 15 residues. The germline V gene encodes CDR1 SGHTA and CDR2 FQGNSA. Deletions cut 5 bases from V and 1 base from J, with 14 bases between. This CDR3 is CASSLLGLQNTEAFF. The CDR3 nucleotides read TGTGCCAGCAGCCTCTTAGGACTCCAGAACACTGAAGCTTTCTTT.

Written as DNA, the CDR3 is TGTGCCTGGTCCGGGTACGGCGAGCAGTACTTC. Residues: CAWSGYGEQYF. This chain connects TRBV30 to TRBJ2-7; D remains ambiguous. CDR1 GTSNPN and CDR2 SVGIG come from the germline V gene (reference sequence). The ends were cut back, 5 bases at V and 6 bases at J, with 11 bases in the middle. The CDR3 length is 11 residues.

This clonotype has just a few counts. The J gene is TRBJ1-1, the V gene TRBV10-3; a possible D gene is TRBD1 (5 bases). V lost 4 bases, J lost 11 bases, and 11 bases lay in between. This CDR3 is 11 amino acids long. CDR1 ENHRY and CDR2 SYGVKD come from the germline V gene. The CDR3 region has the DNA TGTGCCATCAGTGTGGGGACGGTGGCTTTCTTT. This codes for CAISVGTVAFF.

The chain joins TRBV3-1 to TRBJ2-3; D is perhaps TRBD2 (5 bases). The CDR3 spans 14 residues. V was clipped by 5 bases and J by 0 bases, with 9 bases between them. Germline-derived CDR1 and CDR2 are LGHDT and YNNKEL (reference sequence). The CDR3 spells CASSRVASTDTQYF. DNA of the CDR3: TGTGCCAGCAGCAGGGTAGCGAGCACAGATACGCAGTATTTT.

The rearrangement uses TRBV10-2 and TRBJ2-1; 11 bases fit TRBD2. Germline V gene sequence: CDR1 WSHSY, CDR2 SAAADI. This CDR3 comprises 18 residues. Unmatched junction bases numbered 19, after V lost 7 bases and J lost 8 bases. The DNA of the CDR3 is TGCGCCAGCAATCGCCAGGGGGCTATTAGCGGGAGGGCCGATGAGCAGTTCTTC. Its translation is CASNRQGAISGRADEQFF.